The 9 T cell receptor beta chains given below trace back to one sample, sequenced in a study of vaccination effects on CD4 cells after COVID-19. For these receptors, no antigen is known. Pools of viral peptides were used by the ViraFEST assay to expand antigen-specific CD4+ T cells ahead of sequencing. The culture ran for roughly ten days before CD4+ T cells were isolated. A PCR test confirmed that the person had SARS-CoV-2 infection between March and December 2020. This table comes from immunoSEQ multiplex PCR, and its TCRdb copy is limited to in-frame clones, with some not included. This table has approximately 24,000 clones, more than 70% appearing once. The specimen comprised CD4+ T cells from PBMCs cultured with SARS-CoV-2 spike peptides, sampled before COVID-19 vaccination. The source of these receptors is a human donor who had a prior SARS-CoV-2 infection.

In this sample, this clone turned up once. V and J are TRBV5-4 and TRBJ1-2; D is unresolved. Germline V gene data show CDR1 as SGHNT and CDR2 as YYREEE (reference sequence). Trimming took off 0 bases at V and 3 bases at J, with 6 bases between the two ends. The CDR3 runs to 13 residues. CDR3 coding DNA: TGTGCCAGCAGCTTGGGGGCCGACTATGGCTACACCTTC. Translating it yields CASSLGADYGYTF.

J is TRBJ1-4 and V is TRBV25-1; D gene unclear. The ends were cut back, 5 bases at V and 4 bases at J, with 17 bases in the middle. The CDR3 runs to 16 residues. The germline CDR1 and CDR2 sequences are MGHDK and SYGVNS. The CDR3 bases are TGTGCCAGCAGTCCCCTGTTAGGTTGGGGTAATGAAAAACTGTTTTTT. Its translation: CASSPLLGWGNEKLFF.

Only one count was recorded for this clone. V and J are TRBV7-3 and TRBJ2-2; the D call may be TRBD1 or TRBD2 (5 bases each). This CDR3 is built from 16 residues. Germline CDR1 and CDR2: SGHTA and FQGTGA. V lost 1 base and J lost 1, with 10 bases in between. CDR3 sequence reads: CASSLIGAGNTGELFF. The CDR3 DNA reads TGTGCCAGCAGCTTAATCGGGGCCGGGAACACCGGGGAGCTGTTTTTT.

This clone was observed a handful of times. This rearrangement joins TRBV9 to TRBJ1-3; a possible D gene is TRBD1 (5 bases). Germline V gene lookup returns CDR1 SGDLS and CDR2 YYNGEE. The CDR3 totals 17 residues. The V end lost 0 bases, the J end lost 1 base, and 14 bases lay between the germline ends. CDR3 coding DNA: TGTGCCAGCAGCGTAGATTCGTGGGGGACTTCTGGAAACACCATATATTTT. Protein product: CASSVDSWGTSGNTIYF.

The sample holds one count of this clone. This chain joins TRBV5-6 and TRBJ2-7; 7 bases map to TRBD1. Per germline, CDR1 SGHDT and CDR2 YYEEEE. J was trimmed by 9 bases and V by 0 bases; bases with no gene match: 9. There are 14 residues in the CDR3. In nucleotides, the CDR3 is TGTGCCAGCAGCTTGGCATCGGCCAGGGGGATGCAGTACTTC. This gives the protein CASSLASARGMQYF.

The chain has TRBV3-1 (or the pseudogene TRBV3-2) and TRBJ2-7; the match to TRBD2 covers 7 bases. The CDR3 is 16 residues long. Losses at the gene ends were 2 bases for V and 5 bases for J; bases not matched to a gene: 12. Per the germline V gene, CDR1 is LGHDT and CDR2 is YNNKEL (reference sequence). The CDR3 DNA follows: TGTGCCAGCAGCCAAAATCCGACTAGCTCGGAAGACGAGCAGTACTTC. Residues: CASSQNPTSSEDEQYF.

The chain combines TRBV7-3 with TRBJ2-2; 8 positions agree with TRBD2. The CDR3 is 18 amino acids. V shed 5 bases, J shed 2 bases, and the junction held 13 bases outside the gene matches. Germline CDR1 reads SGHTA; CDR2 reads FQGTGA. CDR3 DNA sequence: TGTGCCAGCAGCCCCCGTGGTAGCGGGATAACAAACACCGGGGAGCTGTTTTTT. This sequence encodes CASSPRGSGITNTGELFF. Together with reference TRBV7-3 and TRBJ2-2, the CDR3 gives the full variable domain: GAGVSQTPSNKVTEKGKYVELRCDPISGHTALYWYRQSLGQGPEFLIYFQGTGAADDSGLPNDRFFAVRPEGSVSTLKIQRTERGDSAVYLCASSPRGSGITNTGELFFGEGSRLTVL.

As DNA, the CDR3 is TGTGCCATCAGTGTAATTCATGACGGGACAGGGAAGTACGAGCAGTACTTC. As protein: CAISVIHDGTGKYEQYF. The genes are TRBV10-3 and TRBJ2-7; TRBD1 matches 9 bases. Germline V gives CDR1 ENHRY, CDR2 SYGVKD. V was pared by 4 bases and J by 4 bases, with 14 bases of the junction left unmatched. The CDR3 consists of 17 residues.

The chain has TRBV5-4 and TRBJ1-2; 7 bases are a match to TRBD1. Germline CDR1 SGHNT, CDR2 YYREEE (reference sequence). There are 16 residues in the CDR3. The trim removed 4 bases at V and 4 bases at J, leaving 13 bases unmatched. The CDR3 region is CASSPPGDRVVYGYTF. As DNA, the CDR3 is TGTGCCAGCAGCCCCCCGGGTGACAGGGTTGTCTATGGCTACACCTTC.